Presented here are 9 T cell receptor beta chains from one specimen sequenced in a study of shared clonotypes between healthy human individuals. Sequencing was performed with immunoSEQ multiplex PCR; in TCRdb, only in-frame clones are kept and a portion is missing. This sample has roughly 2.2 million clones, with approximately 90% found just once. Sequencing was done on a sample of naive CD4+ T cells from PBMCs. Subset specified: CD45RA+ positively selected. These receptors all come from a man aged 18 to 30 in good health. Some clones in this sample may be carry-over from other donors' samples.

This chain uses TRBV6-4 with TRBJ2-1, with D possibly matching TRBD2 (6 bases). CDR1 and CDR2 from the germline V gene are MRHNA and SNTAGT. CDR3 length equals 16 residues. V was trimmed by 6 bases and J by 5 bases, leaving 20 bases between them. CDR3 nucleotide sequence: TGTGCCAGCAGCCACGGGGCGGGAAGAAGGAACAATGAGCAGTTCTTC. Its protein product is CASSHGAGRRNNEQFF.

The chain combines TRBV5-1 with TRBJ1-5, with D maybe TRBD1 (5 bases). Germline V gene sequence: CDR1 SGHRS, CDR2 YFSETQ. CDR3 length: 15 residues. V dropped 2 bases and J dropped 2 bases, with 11 bases sitting between them. CDR3 coding DNA: TGCGCCAGCAGCTTTTCAGGGTCGGGCAATCAGCCCCAGCATTTT. Residues: CASSFSGSGNQPQHF. Full variable domain (missing parts from reference TRBV5-1 and TRBJ1-5): KAGVTQTPRYLIKTRGQQVTLSCSPISGHRSVSWYQQTPGQGLQFLFEYFSETQRNKGNFPGRFSGRQFSNSRSEMNVSTLELGDSALYLCASSFSGSGNQPQHFGDGTRLSIL.

J is TRBJ1-2 and V is TRBV7-2; 12 bases match TRBD1. V trimming: 2 bases; J trimming: 7 bases; junction bases outside the gene matches: 11. Per germline, CDR1 SGHTA and CDR2 FQGNSA. This CDR3 spans 17 amino acids. DNA for the CDR3: TGTGCCAGCAGCTTAACCGGGGGGACAGGGGGCGCCGGTGGCTACACCTTC. Protein: CASSLTGGTGGAGGYTF.

V is TRBV9 and J is TRBJ2-5; the match to TRBD2 covers 7 bases. Per germline, CDR1 SGDLS and CDR2 YYNGEE. J was trimmed by 5 bases and V by 0 bases; bases with no gene match: 10. The CDR3 contains 16 residues. The CDR3 region is CASSVAGASGWETQYF. CDR3 coding DNA: TGTGCCAGCAGCGTAGCTGGGGCTAGCGGATGGGAGACCCAGTACTTC. Drawing the rest from reference TRBV9 and TRBJ2-5, the complete variable domain is DSGVTQTPKHLITATGQRVTLRCSPRSGDLSVYWYQQSLDQGLQFLIQYYNGEERAKGNILERFSAQQFPDLHSELNLSSLELGDSALYFCASSVAGASGWETQYFGPGTRLLVL.

The chain carries TRBV20-1 and TRBJ2-3, with 7 bases matching TRBD2. J gave up 8 bases and V 7 bases, and 3 bases lay outside the gene matches. Germline CDR1 is DFQATT and CDR2 is SNEGSKA (reference sequence). This CDR3 spans 10 amino acids. The CDR3 sequence is CSVERGTQYF. CDR3 coding DNA: TGCAGTGTTGAGCGGGGTACGCAGTATTTT.

The chain combines TRBV6-5 with TRBJ1-3; D uncertain. Germline CDR1 is MNHEY and CDR2 is SVGAGI. V lost 0 bases, J lost 4 bases, and 10 bases lay in between. The CDR3 runs 15 residues. The CDR3 region is CASSYSSVTGNTIYF. The CDR3 DNA sequence: TGTGCCAGCAGTTACTCGTCAGTGACAGGAAACACCATATATTTT.

This chain connects TRBV5-6 to TRBJ2-7, with 10 bases that match TRBD2. From germline, CDR1 is SGHDT and CDR2 YYEEEE. J lost 6 bases, V lost 5 bases, and 11 bases had no gene match. CDR3 size: 15 residues. The CDR3 DNA follows: TGTGCCAGCAGGCGGGGGCCAGCGGGAGGGGGCGAGCAGTACTTC. It translates to CASRRGPAGGGEQYF.

This clone was picked up one time. The genes are TRBV5-4 and TRBJ2-5; tentative D call: TRBD2 (5 bases). The CDR3 totals 15 residues. V lost 2 bases and J lost 2, with 13 bases in between. Germline loops: CDR1 SGHNT, CDR2 YYREEE (reference sequence). Here the CDR3 DNA reads TGTGCCAGCAGCTTAACGATCCGGGATCAAGAGACCCAGTACTTC. Residues: CASSLTIRDQETQYF.

This sequence joins TRBV11-2 and TRBJ2-1, with D uncertain. The CDR3 is 16 residues long. The V end lost 1 base, the J end lost 4 bases, and 14 bases lay between the germline ends. CDR1 and CDR2 from the germline V gene are SGHAT and FQNNGV. The CDR3 nucleotides read TGTGCCAGCAGCTTAGGGTGGGCTGGTCGGTACAATGAGCAGTTCTTC. This sequence encodes CASSLGWAGRYNEQFF. Combining the CDR3 with reference TRBV11-2 and TRBJ2-1 gives the whole variable domain EAGVAQSPRYKIIEKRQSVAFWCNPISGHATLYWYQQILGQGPKLLIQFQNNGVVDDSQLPKDRFSAERLKGVDSTLKIQPAKLEDSAVYLCASSLGWAGRYNEQFFGPGTRLTVL.